This T cell receptor beta chain was retrieved from a study of control samples from healthy donors and cancer patients. Profiling relied on immunoSEQ multiplex PCR, and the TCRdb table lists in-frame clones only, not all of them. The sample yields about 65,000 clones, about nine tenths seen once. Germline assignment: CDR1 GTSNPN and CDR2 SVGIG (reference sequence). The CDR3 has 14 amino acids. Trimming shortened V by 3 bases and J by 9 bases, and 15 bases separated the two germline ends. Sequencing was carried out using PBMCs. The sequence was collected from a woman between 50 and 59 years old with colorectal cancer. The chain is built from TRBV30 and TRBJ1-6; D might be TRBD1 (5 bases). CDR3 in amino acids: CAWRGGGGGSPLHF. Here the CDR3 DNA reads TGTGCCTGGAGGGGAGGTGGGGGTGGTTCACCCCTCCACTTT.